This record covers a single T cell receptor (beta chain). The CDR3 spans 12 residues. V dropped 0 bases and J dropped 7 bases, with 9 bases sitting between them. Germline V gene sequence: CDR1 GTSNPN, CDR2 SVGIG (reference sequence). The data were obtained in a study of blood T cell repertoires in COVID-19. Generated by immunoSEQ multiplex PCR, the TCRdb table keeps only in-frame clones and is missing some. The sample carries 300,000 to 350,000 clones, roughly 88% recorded once. Sequencing was performed on PBMCs or T cells enriched from blood (not recorded which). This clonotype was sampled from a young man who had recovered from COVID-19. The rearrangement links TRBV30 to TRBJ1-2; D is unresolved. The CDR3 loop is CAWSVSRPGYTF. CDR3 sequence (DNA): TGTGCCTGGAGTGTAAGCAGGCCTGGCTACACCTTC.